Sequencing of this T cell receptor (beta chain) was carried out in a study of radiotherapy plus CTLA-4 blockade in lung cancer (dated by TCRdb to between 2017 and 2018). In terms of the full investigation: Among enrolled patients, approximately 18% had an objective response and 25% to 40% reached disease control.

About this clone itself: It lacks a known antigen. Per-base quality was not reported, and no clone a single base away is much larger than it.

The CDR3 goes from the cysteine to the phenylalanine over 14 residues. Only the CDR3 portion is preserved as DNA: 42 bases, with reading frame beginning at the first base. According to the germline V gene (reference sequence), CDR1 reads SEHNR and CDR2 reads FQNEAQ. The junction shows trimming of 2 bases on V and 6 bases on J, plus 11 bases between the germline ends. Library method: the immunoSEQ multiplex PCR assay. Here the immuneACCESS table is served through TCRdb, limited to in-frame sequences with V and J called. Missing clones are a known gap in these copies; in checked studies unresolved V genes cover under half, and the rest lacks a known reason. The sample table contains 50,000 to 60,000 clones; only one count was recorded for less than 85% of them. The biggest ten clones account for approximately 15% of the sample. What the work shows at the level of the full study, not this receptor alone: Increased serum interferon-beta after radiation, together with early dynamic changes in blood T cell clones, were reported to be the strongest predictors of response. After treatment with radiotherapy and ipilimumab, TCR clones that came from tumors expanded in the peripheral blood.

Focal radiation therapy combined with CTLA-4 blockade (ipilimumab) was tested in patients with chemo-refractory metastatic non-small-cell lung cancer. The sequenced sample was peripheral blood, obtained from a patient treated with radiotherapy plus ipilimumab. The receptor chain draws on TRBV7-9 and TRBJ2-4; TRBD1 might be the D gene, on 5 matching bases. The sequence was collected from a human donor with non-small cell lung cancer who had a complete response to radiotherapy plus ipilimumab. CDR3 region: CASSLSQGRNIQYF. At the DNA level, the sequence is TGTGCCAGCAGCTTAAGTCAGGGTCGAAACATTCAGTACTTC. With the portions outside the CDR3 filled from the reference TRBV7-9 and TRBJ2-4 genes, the complete variable region becomes DTGVSQNPRHKITKRGQNVTFRCDPISEHNRLYWYRQTLGQGPEFLTYFQNEAQLEKSRLLSDRFSAERPKGSFSTLEIQRTEQGDSAMYLCASSLSQGRNIQYFGAGTRLSVL.